This T cell receptor (beta chain) was found in a study of blood T cell repertoires in COVID-19. Whole-study context: From the United States, Italy and Spain came samples of acute and convalescent COVID-19. T cells, B-cell-depleted T cells, or PBMCs provided the cDNA or gDNA that served as material.

In the study's own analysis: Reference gene primer amplification in the assay estimated nucleated cell counts. Data came from immunoSEQ multiplex PCR; TCRdb stores just in-frame clones and leaves some out. V and J calls and clone size are given by that table; D and trimming were obtained from the DNA. The data show 200,000 to 250,000 clones, with about 80% seen just once and about 1.9% held by the top ten. With V trimmed by 1 base and J by 5 bases, 7 bases remained unmatched. Germline V CDR1 and CDR2: SGHTA, FQGNSA. The CDR3 is 15 amino acids. The clonotype comes from a woman over 75 with acute or convalescent COVID-19. V gene TRBV7-2 combines with J gene TRBJ2-5; TRBD2 agrees at 7 bases. Sequenced input: peripheral blood. The CDR3 protein is CASSLGGGSRETQYF. The CDR3 nucleotides are TGTGCCAGCAGCTTAGGTGGCGGGAGTAGGGAGACCCAGTACTTC.